Listed below are T cell receptor beta chains from one sample, sequenced in a study of T cell repertoires in cytomegalovirus infection. Their antigens are not known. Via MiXCR, TCRdb re-called the reads, giving one row per CDR3 protein. This repertoire shows some 700,000 distinct CDR3 sequences, about 33% found once; its top ten account for over 15%. The sequenced sample was cultured PBMCs, obtained from culture after CMV antigen stimulation. The receptor source for this set is a human donor in good health (CMV status not recorded). Some clones in this sample may be carry-over from other donors' samples. CDR3s include the opening cysteine and the closing phenylalanine or tryptophan. A D gene is named only where the DNA matches it firmly. Only some rows state a clone size, as once, few, many or a class for expanded clones.

J gene | V gene | clone size | CDR3 length | D gene | CDR3 protein | CDR3 DNA
TRBJ2-3 | TRBV7-6 | few | 16 | . | CASSLGWASTRDTQYF | TGTGCCAGCAGCTTAGGATGGGCTAGCACCCGGGATACGCAGTATTTT
TRBJ1-1 | TRBV12-3/TRBV12-4 | . | 14 | TRBD1 | CASRADRMNTEAFF | TGTGCCAGCAGGGCGGACAGGATGAACACTGAAGCTTTCTTT
TRBJ1-4 | TRBV6-1 | few | 13 | . | CASSQIGRGKLFF | TGTGCCAGCAGTCAGATCGGGAGGGGAAAACTGTTTTTT
TRBJ2-7 | TRBV11-2 | . | 16 | TRBD2 | CASSLAGGRLAYEQYF | TGTGCCAGCAGCTTAGCGGGGGGACGCCTTGCCTACGAGCAGTACTTC
TRBJ2-5 | TRBV19 | few | 16 | TRBD1 | CASSLGRTGDVETQYF | TGTGCCAGTAGCCTAGGCCGGACAGGGGATGTAGAGACCCAGTACTTC
TRBJ2-7 | TRBV6-1 | . | 15 | . | CASSGRGSSSYEQYF | TGTGCCAGCAGTGGTCGGGGTTCATCATCCTACGAGCAGTACTTC
TRBJ2-1 | TRBV10-3 | few | 15 | . | CAISARQGDYNEQFF | TGTGCCATCAGTGCGCGCCAAGGGGACTACAATGAGCAGTTCTTC
TRBJ2-3 | TRBV20-1 | . | 15 | . | CSARVRTSSTDTQYF | TGCAGTGCTAGAGTCCGGACGTCTAGCACAGATACGCAGTATTTT
TRBJ1-1 | TRBV4-3 | few | 14 | . | CASSQDGGDTEAFF | TGCGCCAGCAGCCAAGATGGGGGGGACACTGAAGCTTTCTTT
TRBJ2-5 | TRBV7-8 | . | 11 | . | CASRTKKTQYF | TGTGCCAGCAGAACTAAGAAGACCCAGTACTTC
TRBJ2-5 | TRBV6-8 | . | 14 | . | CASSDGGDQETQYF | TGTGCCAGCAGTGACGGGGGAGACCAAGAGACCCAGTACTTC
TRBJ2-1 | TRBV6-1 | many | 13 | . | CASSDIDSDEQFF | TGTGCCAGCAGCGATATCGACTCGGATGAGCAGTTCTTC
TRBJ1-5 | TRBV15 | . | 14 | . | CATSRGVGNQPQHF | TGTGCCACCAGCAGAGGAGTGGGGAATCAGCCCCAGCATTTT
TRBJ2-5 | TRBV2 | . | 14 | . | CASRAGSEQETQYF | TGTGCCAGCAGGGCCGGGAGCGAACAAGAGACCCAGTACTTC
TRBJ2-6 | TRBV7-6 | few | 15 | . | CASSRGVSGANVLTF | TGTGCCAGCAGCCGAGGTGTATCTGGGGCCAACGTCCTGACTTTC
TRBJ2-1 | TRBV7-8 | few | 16 | TRBD1 | CASSLTRTGTLISPFF | TGTGCCAGCAGCCTTACCAGGACAGGGACGTTGATTAGCCCGTTCTTC
TRBJ2-7 | TRBV10-3 | . | 15 | TRBD2 | CATGSSAGAFYEQYF | TGTGCCACCGGCAGTAGTGCGGGAGCTTTTTACGAGCAGTACTTC
TRBJ1-1 | TRBV7-2 | many | 14 | TRBD1 | CASSSTGGYTEAFF | TGTGCCAGCAGTTCGACAGGGGGCTACACTGAAGCTTTCTTT
TRBJ2-7 | TRBV7-6 | . | 17 | TRBD2 | CASSSMGREGKRYEQYF | TGTGCCAGCAGCTCTATGGGGCGGGAGGGCAAAAGGTACGAGCAGTACTTC
TRBJ2-6 | TRBV24-1 | few | 16 | TRBD1 | CATSIIQGAGANVLTF | TGTGCCACCAGCATAATACAGGGGGCTGGGGCCAACGTCCTGACTTTC
TRBJ1-2 | TRBV7-6 | . | 19 | . | CASSPQTKLLDGRVYGYTF | TGTGCCAGCAGCCCCCAAACGAAACTGCTCGATGGGAGAGTTTATGGCTACACCTTC
TRBJ1-1 | TRBV28 | . | 15 | . | CASSLFIGRDTEAFF | TGTGCCAGCAGTTTATTTATCGGGAGAGACACTGAAGCTTTCTTT
TRBJ2-3 | TRBV12-3/TRBV12-4 | few | 17 | TRBD2 | CASRGLAGSSSTDTQYF | TGTGCCAGCAGGGGACTAGCGGGAAGTTCTAGCACAGATACGCAGTATTTT
TRBJ1-4 | TRBV7-2 | few | 14 | . | CASSPGGRAEKLFF | TGTGCCAGCAGTCCCGGGGGGCGGGCTGAAAAACTGTTTTTT
TRBJ2-3 | TRBV6-1 | . | 17 | TRBD2 | CASRLQGGGTSFGTQYF | TGTGCCAGCAGATTGCAGGGGGGTGGGACTAGCTTCGGTACGCAGTATTTT
TRBJ2-5 | TRBV6-8 | few | 15 | . | CASSYKGMGQETQYF | TGTGCCAGCAGTTATAAGGGGATGGGGCAAGAGACCCAGTACTTC
TRBJ1-1 | TRBV7-2 | few | 15 | . | CASSSRGGGDTEAFF | TGTGCCAGCAGCTCCCGGGGCGGGGGAGACACTGAAGCTTTCTTT
TRBJ1-2 | TRBV2 | . | 13 | . | CASSEVENYGYTF | TGTGCCAGCAGTGAAGTGGAGAACTATGGCTACACCTTC
TRBJ1-2 | TRBV28 | . | 12 | TRBD1 | CASITSRGGHTF | TGTGCCAGCATCACAAGTCGAGGGGGCCACACCTTC
TRBJ1-2 | TRBV2 | . | 14 | . | CASKSSHILHGYTF | TGTGCCAGCAAATCAAGTCACATTCTACATGGCTACACCTTC
TRBJ2-5 | TRBV28 | . | 14 | . | CASVRGRFYETQYF | TGTGCCAGCGTCCGGGGTCGGTTTTATGAGACCCAGTACTTC
TRBJ2-1 | TRBV7-6 | few | 10 | . | CASGMNEQFF | TGTGCCAGCGGCATGAATGAGCAGTTCTTC
TRBJ2-2 | TRBV6-2/TRBV6-3 | few | 18 | TRBD2 | CASKDWGTSGSTTGELFF | TGTGCCAGCAAAGACTGGGGTACTAGCGGGAGTACCACCGGGGAGCTGTTTTTT
TRBJ1-2 | TRBV19 | few | 14 | . | CASRASSLGRGYTF | TGTGCCAGTAGGGCCTCTTCGCTTGGTAGAGGCTACACCTTC
TRBJ2-5 | TRBV7-2 | . | 12 | . | CASSQIPETQYF | TGTGCCAGCAGTCAAATTCCGGAGACCCAGTACTTC
TRBJ2-5 | TRBV24-1 | . | 13 | . | CATSRAGEETQYF | TGTGCCACCAGTCGGGCAGGCGAAGAGACCCAGTACTTC
TRBJ2-1 | TRBV7-9 | . | 15 | TRBD1 | CASSFGRGNYNEQFF | TGTGCCAGCAGCTTTGGCAGGGGGAATTACAATGAGCAGTTCTTC
TRBJ1-1 | TRBV5-4 | . | 15 | . | CASSLVPNTKTEAFF | TGTGCCAGCAGCTTAGTTCCGAACACGAAGACTGAAGCTTTCTTT
TRBJ1-3 | TRBV7-2 | . | 15 | TRBD1 | CASSSGQERGNTIYF | TGTGCCAGCAGCTCCGGACAGGAACGGGGAAACACCATATATTTT
TRBJ2-1 | TRBV18 | . | 14 | TRBD2 | CASSPSTSGNEQFF | TGTGCCAGCTCACCATCCACTAGCGGCAATGAGCAGTTCTTC
TRBJ1-5 | TRBV2 | few | 16 | . | CASSDGLLDSNQPQHF | TGTGCCAGCAGTGACGGTTTGTTAGATAGCAATCAGCCCCAGCATTTT
TRBJ1-1 | TRBV7-9 | many | 16 | TRBD1 | CASSSRDRGRVGEAFF | TGTGCCAGCAGCTCCAGAGACAGGGGGCGCGTAGGTGAAGCTTTCTTT
TRBJ2-3 | TRBV5-4 | . | 12 | . | CASSLRGLAQYF | TGTGCCAGCAGCTTGAGAGGGTTAGCGCAGTATTTT
TRBJ2-5 | TRBV20-1 | . | 18 | TRBD1 | CSARGQGAGVHSQETQYF | TGCAGTGCTAGAGGACAGGGGGCCGGGGTTCACTCTCAAGAGACCCAGTACTTC
TRBJ2-7 | TRBV24-1 | . | 15 | . | CATSETHRDLCEQYF | TGTGCCACCAGTGAAACCCACCGGGACCTCTGCGAGCAGTACTTC
TRBJ2-3 | TRBV7-2 | . | 18 | . | CASSSVQGGVVGLDTQYF | TGTGCCAGCAGCTCCGTCCAGGGGGGGGTAGTCGGTTTGGATACGCAGTATTTT
TRBJ1-5 | TRBV15 | . | 12 | . | CATSRVDQPQHF | TGTGCCACCAGCAGAGTTGATCAGCCCCAGCATTTT
TRBJ2-1 | TRBV20-1 | few | 15 | TRBD2 | CSALGLADFYNEQFF | TGCAGTGCGCTGGGACTAGCGGATTTCTACAATGAGCAGTTCTTC